These 23 T cell receptor beta chains were sequenced from one sample in a study of blood T cell repertoires in COVID-19. Using immunoSEQ multiplex PCR, the repertoire was profiled, and TCRdb retains in-frame clones only, with some absent. In the table there are 310,000 or so clones, approximately 88% of which are singletons. Material for sequencing was PBMCs or T cells enriched from blood (not recorded which). All receptors come from a young woman who had recovered from COVID-19.

The genes are TRBV7-3 and TRBJ1-6; D not resolved. This CDR3 comprises 13 residues. V dropped 5 bases and J dropped 7 bases, with 9 bases sitting between them. Germline V gene sequence: CDR1 SGHTA, CDR2 FQGTGA. The CDR3 spells CASSQMFNSPLHF. CDR3 in DNA: TGTGCCAGCAGCCAAATGTTCAATTCACCCCTCCACTTT.

The chain's CDR3 is CATSRGRSEKLFF. CDR3 bases: TGTGCCACCAGCAGGGGGCGCAGTGAAAAACTGTTTTTT. The chain carries TRBV15 and TRBJ1-4, with D perhaps matching TRBD1 (5 bases). V lost 3 bases and J lost 7, with 9 bases in between. CDR3 size: 13 residues. Germline V lookup: CDR1 LNHNV, CDR2 YYDKDF (reference sequence).

For this clone: The sample holds other DNA sequences that translate to the same CDR3. The chain recombines TRBV28 with TRBJ1-5; TRBD1 matches 10 bases. Looked up from germline, CDR1 is MDHEN and CDR2 is SYDVKM. This CDR3 contains 15 residues. The V and J ends lost 3 bases and 1 base, in that order; junction bases with no gene match: 0. The CDR3 sequence is CASSLDRGSNQPQHF. The CDR3, as DNA: TGTGCCAGCAGTTTGGACAGGGGGAGCAATCAGCCCCAGCATTTT.

Turning to this clone: Other DNA sequences in this sample translate to the same CDR3. The rearrangement uses TRBV2 and TRBJ2-7; D not certain. There are 12 residues in the CDR3. Germline V gives CDR1 SNHLY, CDR2 FYNNEI. V lost 3 bases to trimming and J lost 0 bases, with 3 bases between them. The CDR3 DNA reads as TGTGCCAGCAGTGAGAGCTCCTACGAGCAGTACTTC. Amino acids: CASSESSYEQYF.

A few counts support this clone. This chain uses TRBV10-3 with TRBJ2-5, with D possibly matching TRBD2 (6 bases). CDR1 is ENHRY and CDR2 is SYGVKD in the germline V gene. Trimming cost V 8 bases and J 0 bases, with 28 bases left between them. The CDR3 contains 19 residues. CDR3 bases: TGTGCCATCCTCCTCGTATGCTTGGGCCGGGAGCCATACCAAGAGACCCAGTACTTC. Translation: CAILLVCLGREPYQETQYF.

The table lists this clone with a count of one. The rearrangement links TRBV20-1 to TRBJ2-7, with a possible D match to TRBD2 (6 bases). CDR3 size: 11 residues. Trimming left V 6 bases short and J 6 bases short, with 12 bases between. Germline V lookup: CDR1 DFQATT, CDR2 SNEGSKA (reference sequence). The CDR3 DNA follows: TGCAGTGCCCCGGGAGTTCGCGAGCAGTACTTC. As protein: CSAPGVREQYF.

The chain combines TRBV28 with TRBJ1-1; 10 bases are a match to TRBD1. CDR1 and CDR2 (germline): MDHEN, SYDVKM. Germline trimming cut 6 bases from V and 5 bases from J; bases unmatched to any gene: 12. CDR3 length equals 16 residues. CDR3 DNA sequence: TGTGCCAGCAGGTCGCCCGGGACAGGGGCGGGAACTGAAGCTTTCTTT. It specifies CASRSPGTGAGTEAFF.

The chain recombines TRBV5-6 with TRBJ1-1; TRBD1 matches at 7 bases. V was pared by 4 bases and J by 2 bases, with 8 bases of the junction left unmatched. CDR3 length: 15 amino acids. The germline CDR1 and CDR2 sequences are SGHDT and YYEEEE. CDR3 sequence: CASSQGTVLNTEAFF. The CDR3 DNA reads TGTGCCAGCAGCCAAGGGACAGTTCTAAACACTGAAGCTTTCTTT.

The CDR3 is CASSEDPLPGVNTEAFF. The CDR3 region has the DNA TGTGCCAGCAGTGAAGATCCCCTCCCAGGGGTGAACACTGAAGCTTTCTTT. This chain connects TRBV25-1 to TRBJ1-1; a possible D gene is TRBD1 (6 bases). Germline-derived CDR1 and CDR2 are MGHDK and SYGVNS. The CDR3 length is 17 residues. Trimming left V 2 bases short and J 0 bases short, with 16 bases between.

DNA of the CDR3: TGTGCCAGCAGCTTGGTTGCGGGGGCTTCGGATCAGCCCCAGCATTTT. Its protein is CASSLVAGASDQPQHF. V and J are TRBV5-6 and TRBJ1-5; perhaps TRBD1 as D (6 bases). V lost 0 bases to trimming and J lost 5 bases, with 15 bases between them. The V gene's germline CDR1 is SGHDT and CDR2 YYEEEE. The CDR3 has 16 residues. Full variable domain (outside the CDR3, taken from reference TRBV5-6 and TRBJ1-5): DAGVTQSPTHLIKTRGQQVTLRCSPKSGHDTVSWYQQALGQGPQFIFQYYEEEERQRGNFPDRFSGHQFPNYSSELNVNALLLGDSALYLCASSLVAGASDQPQHFGDGTRLSIL.

The chain has TRBV28 and TRBJ2-2; 13 nucleotides match TRBD2. V gave up 6 bases and J gave up 5 bases; unmatched junction bases: 3. Germline CDR1 MDHEN, CDR2 SYDVKM. The CDR3 spans 15 residues. CDR3 DNA sequence: TGTGCCAGCAGGCCGGGACTAGCGGGAACCGGGGAGCTGTTTTTT. Its translation is CASRPGLAGTGELFF.

This chain links TRBV19 with TRBJ1-4; 7 nucleotides line up with TRBD1. The V segment lost 8 bases and the J segment 6 bases; nucleotides outside the gene matches: 12. The CDR3 is 15 residues long. In germline, CDR1 is LNHDA, CDR2 SQIVND (reference sequence). CDR3 residues: CASSLTGQFYEKLFF. The DNA for the CDR3 is TGTGCCAGTTCTCTTACGGGACAGTTTTATGAAAAACTGTTTTTT.

The chain couples TRBV7-3 to TRBJ2-2; possibly TRBD2 for D (6 bases). The V gene lost 4 bases and the J gene lost 2 bases, with 11 bases spanning the gap. Germline values: CDR1 SGHTA, CDR2 FQGTGA. The CDR3 totals 15 residues. CDR3 nucleotide sequence: TGTGCCAGCAGCTCCGTAGCGGCTAACACCGGGGAGCTGTTTTTT. Its translation is CASSSVAANTGELFF.

V gene TRBV7-2 combines with J gene TRBJ2-5, with D maybe TRBD2 (5 bases). The ends were cut back, 8 bases at V and 7 bases at J, with 14 bases in the middle. The CDR3 length is 12 residues. Germline V CDR1 and CDR2: SGHTA, FQGNSA. For the CDR3, the DNA is TGTGCCAGCTCCCGGACTGCCCCGACCCAGTACTTC. Residues: CASSRTAPTQYF.

The chain is built from TRBV28 and TRBJ1-2; no firm D call. CDR1 and CDR2 (germline): MDHEN, SYDVKM. Trimming left V 2 bases short and J 2 bases short, with 15 bases between. CDR3 length: 16 amino acids. The CDR3 is CASSLRSGAGNYGYTF. In nucleotides, the CDR3 is TGTGCCAGCAGTTTACGTTCTGGCGCGGGCAACTATGGCTACACCTTC.

The chain combines TRBV7-2 with TRBJ2-7; D unresolved. Trimming took off 5 bases at V and 3 bases at J, with 11 bases between the two ends. Germline-derived CDR1 and CDR2 are SGHTA and FQGNSA. CDR3 length: 13 residues. The CDR3 protein is CASSPYRYYEQYF. The CDR3 coding sequence is TGTGCCAGCAGCCCCTATAGATACTACGAGCAGTACTTC. Drawing the rest from reference TRBV7-2 and TRBJ2-7, the complete variable domain is GAGVSQSPSNKVTEKGKDVELRCDPISGHTALYWYRQSLGQGLEFLIYFQGNSAPDKSGLPSDRFSAERTGGSVSTLTIQRTQQEDSAVYLCASSPYRYYEQYFGPGTRLTVT.

Only one count was recorded for this clone. The chain employs TRBV6-5 and TRBJ2-5; 10 nucleotides align to TRBD1. This CDR3 has 15 amino acids. Trimming removed 0 bases from V and 5 bases from J; junction bases left unmatched: 3. Per the germline V gene, CDR1 is MNHEY and CDR2 is SVGAGI. The DNA for the CDR3 is TGTGCCAGCAGTTACTCTGGACAGGGGGTCGAGACCCAGTACTTC. Translated: CASSYSGQGVETQYF.

This rearrangement joins TRBV30 to TRBJ1-1; no definite D call. The germline gives CDR1 GTSNPN, CDR2 SVGIG (reference sequence). The V gene lost 4 bases and the J gene lost 4 bases, with 16 bases spanning the gap. CDR3 size: 14 residues. This chain's CDR3 is CAWNGDVSGTEAFF. The DNA of the CDR3 is TGTGCCTGGAACGGGGATGTGTCGGGCACTGAAGCTTTCTTT.

This sequence joins TRBV7-2 and TRBJ2-3, with 8 bases that match TRBD2. The CDR3 runs to 15 residues. Per the germline V gene, CDR1 is SGHTA and CDR2 is FQGNSA. V shed 0 bases, J shed 5 bases, and the junction held 4 bases outside the gene matches. The CDR3 DNA reads TGTGCCAGCAGCTTAGCCGGAGCGGGAGAAGATACGCAGTATTTT. Its protein is CASSLAGAGEDTQYF.

This sequence joins TRBV7-2 and TRBJ1-6; 9 bases are shared with TRBD1. Germline V gives CDR1 SGHTA, CDR2 FQGNSA. J gave up 4 bases and V 4 bases, and 11 bases lay outside the gene matches. The length of the CDR3 is 18 residues. The DNA for the CDR3 is TGTGCCAGCAGCTCCCCACAGGGGGCCTTGGGGTATAATTCACCCCTCCACTTT. This translates into CASSSPQGALGYNSPLHF.

The rearrangement uses TRBV7-6 and TRBJ2-6; 9 positions match TRBD1. CDR1 and CDR2 (germline): SGHVS, FNYEAQ. J gave up 0 bases and V 8 bases, and 5 bases lay outside the gene matches. The CDR3 totals 16 residues. The CDR3 DNA reads as TGTGCCAGCCGGACAGGGGCCAACTCTGGGGCCAACGTCCTGACTTTC. Protein sequence: CASRTGANSGANVLTF.

The rearrangement links TRBV4-3 to TRBJ1-4; D might be TRBD1 (5 bases). This CDR3 is built from 15 residues. Germline CDR1 reads LGHNA; CDR2 reads YSLEER. Trimming shortened V by 2 bases and J by 0 bases, and 7 bases separated the two germline ends. DNA of the CDR3: TGCGCCAGCAGCCAATTGACAGCAACTAATGAAAAACTGTTTTTT. Translation: CASSQLTATNEKLFF.

This sequence joins TRBV7-3 and TRBJ2-1, with D possibly being TRBD2 (6 bases). With 2 bases removed from V and 1 base from J, the gap between germline ends came to 9 bases. The CDR3 is made up of 15 amino acids. The germline gives CDR1 SGHTA, CDR2 FQGTGA. CDR3 amino acids: CASSLAGWSYNEQFF. DNA for the CDR3: TGTGCCAGCAGCTTAGCGGGATGGTCCTACAATGAGCAGTTCTTC.